A single sample gave rise to the 10 T cell receptor beta chains below, sequenced in a study of cytomegalovirus exposure and HLA in healthy donors. PCR used 60 Vbeta primers and 13 Jbeta primers. The table came from immunoSEQ multiplex PCR; TCRdb's copy has only in-frame clones and leaves some out. This sample has 100,000 to 150,000 clones, with about three quarters found just once. The material sequenced was PBMCs. The receptors shown here come from a man aged 45-60 years in good health and CMV-seronegative.

In its sample, this clone was seen a few times. The V call is TRBV5-4, the J call TRBJ1-6; D is possibly TRBD1 (5 bases). Germline V gives CDR1 SGHNT, CDR2 YYREEE (reference sequence). V was clipped by 6 bases and J by 4 bases, with 14 bases between them. This CDR3 is built from 15 residues. The CDR3 DNA sequence: TGTGCCAGCACCGGCGGGGGTCTATATAATTCACCCCTCCACTTT. Its translation is CASTGGGLYNSPLHF.

The V gene is TRBV6-5, the J gene TRBJ2-5; possibly TRBD1 for D (6 bases). The length of the CDR3 is 13 residues. V was clipped by 7 bases and J by 3 bases, with 12 bases between them. Germline loops: CDR1 MNHEY, CDR2 SVGAGI. CDR3 DNA sequence: TGTGCCAGCACTAGGGCAGGGGAAGAGACCCAGTACTTC. This sequence encodes CASTRAGEETQYF.

The CDR3 DNA follows: TGTGCCAGCAGCCGGGACTACCTTGGTGAGCAGTTCTTC. Translating it yields CASSRDYLGEQFF. This chain connects TRBV6-4 to TRBJ2-1, with TRBD2 matching over 7 bases. The CDR3 extends over 13 amino acids. The trim removed 6 bases at V and 9 bases at J, leaving 8 bases unmatched. Per the germline V gene, CDR1 is MRHNA and CDR2 is SNTAGT.

J is TRBJ1-4 and V is TRBV7-2, with no clear D. The V end was cut by 1 base, the J end by 6 bases, with 12 bases between. This CDR3 region has 15 residues. Germline V lookup: CDR1 SGHTA, CDR2 FQGNSA. This CDR3 is CASSLGYYDYEKLFF. DNA for the CDR3: TGTGCCAGCAGCTTAGGATACTATGATTATGAAAAACTGTTTTTT.

The chain recombines TRBV29-1 with TRBJ2-5; weak D call: TRBD1 (5 bases). The germline gives CDR1 SQVTM, CDR2 ANQGSEA. The CDR3 totals 13 residues. Trimming shortened V by 3 bases and J by 5 bases, and 13 bases separated the two germline ends. CDR3 bases: TGCAGCGTTGATGAGTCAGGGATGGAGACCCAGTACTTC. Protein: CSVDESGMETQYF.

This clone was counted only a few times. The V call is TRBV7-2, the J call TRBJ2-3, with 9 positions matching TRBD1. With V trimmed by 4 bases and J by 7 bases, 9 bases remained unmatched. Germline CDR1 SGHTA, CDR2 FQGNSA. This CDR3 is built from 15 residues. CDR3 residues: CASSSGGTGSYTQYF. CDR3 nucleotides: TGTGCCAGCAGCTCCGGAGGGACAGGGTCTTATACGCAGTATTTT.

The chain has TRBV5-4 and TRBJ2-1; D is uncertain. Germline loops: CDR1 SGHNT, CDR2 YYREEE (reference sequence). The CDR3 length is 14 residues. Between the trimmed V and J ends, which lost 0 bases and 5 bases, there was a span of 9 bases. As DNA, the CDR3 is TGTGCCAGCAGCTTGGAGGTAGCTAACAATGAGCAGTTCTTC. This gives the protein CASSLEVANNEQFF.

There are a few counts of this clone. The chain couples TRBV10-1 to TRBJ1-1, with TRBD1 identical over 7 bases. There are 15 residues in the CDR3. Looked up from germline, CDR1 is WNHNN and CDR2 is SYGVQD (reference sequence). Trimming cost V 6 bases and J 4 bases; bases outside gene matches: 11. The CDR3 is CASRDAQGLFTEAFF. The CDR3 DNA follows: TGCGCCAGCAGGGACGCACAGGGGTTGTTCACTGAAGCTTTCTTT.

J is TRBJ2-7 and V is TRBV11-1; 7 bases agree with TRBD1. The junction had 2 bases not matched to a gene; V was cut back by 6 bases and J by 3 bases. Looked up from germline, CDR1 is SGHAT and CDR2 is FQDESV (reference sequence). This CDR3 contains 12 residues. The CDR3 region is CASSRQGYEQYF. CDR3 DNA sequence: TGTGCCAGCAGTCGACAGGGCTACGAGCAGTACTTC.

This rearrangement joins TRBV27 to TRBJ2-7, with TRBD1 matching over 10 bases. This CDR3 region has 17 residues. CDR1 is MNHEY and CDR2 is SMNVEV in the germline V gene (reference sequence). Unmatched junction bases numbered 10, after V lost 3 bases and J lost 2 bases. CDR3: CASSLRGTGVIPYEQYF. The CDR3 nucleotides are TGTGCCAGCAGTTTGCGGGGGACAGGGGTGATACCCTACGAGCAGTACTTC.